These 12 T cell receptor beta chains originate from one sample sequenced in a study of cytomegalovirus exposure and HLA in healthy donors. A multiplex PCR was run with 60 Vbeta primers and 13 Jbeta primers. The data were produced by immunoSEQ multiplex PCR, yet TCRdb's version contains in-frame clones alone and is incomplete. This table holds 110,000 or so clones, less than 80% found once. The sequenced material came from PBMCs. The receptor source for this set is a woman aged 40 to 49 in good health and CMV-seropositive.

The CDR3 protein is CASSQEGPNAGGEYTQYF. The CDR3, as DNA: TGTGCCAGCAGCCAAGAAGGGCCTAACGCGGGGGGCGAATATACGCAGTATTTT. The chain links TRBV4-2 to TRBJ2-3; TRBD2 matches 8 bases. Looked up from germline, CDR1 is LGHNA and CDR2 is YNFKEQ. This CDR3 is built from 18 residues. V shed 0 bases, J shed 7 bases, and the junction held 15 bases outside the gene matches.

The chain joins TRBV18 to TRBJ1-5; 9 nucleotides align to TRBD1. CDR3 length: 16 residues. Looked up from germline, CDR1 is KGHSH and CDR2 is LQKENI. With 2 bases clipped from V and 1 base from J, the junction kept 3 bases outside the gene matches. The CDR3 spells CASSPGTGRSNQPQHF. The CDR3 DNA is TGTGCCAGCTCACCAGGGACAGGGAGAAGCAATCAGCCCCAGCATTTT.

The chain has TRBV9 and TRBJ1-1; the D is unclear. V gave up 0 bases and J gave up 4 bases, with 13 bases separating them. There are 15 residues in the CDR3. The germline V gene has CDR1 SGDLS and CDR2 YYNGEE. CDR3 sequence: CASSVASWETTEAFF. The DNA for the CDR3 is TGTGCCAGCAGCGTAGCTAGTTGGGAGACCACTGAAGCTTTCTTT.

This chain joins TRBV5-1 and TRBJ1-3; possible D gene TRBD1, 5 bases. CDR3 length: 14 amino acids. Per germline, CDR1 SGHRS and CDR2 YFSETQ. The ends were cut back, 0 bases at V and 6 bases at J, with 10 bases in the middle. CDR3 loop: CASSLVSGVNTIYF. The DNA of the CDR3 is TGCGCCAGCAGCTTGGTTTCGGGGGTAAACACCATATATTTT.

CDR3: CASSITPGQGITANEKLFF. CDR3 nucleotide sequence: TGTGCCAGCAGCATAACACCGGGACAGGGGATAACAGCTAATGAAAAACTGTTTTTT. The rearrangement links TRBV7-6 to TRBJ1-4, with 10 bases lining up with TRBD1. Trimming cost V 5 bases and J 3 bases; bases outside gene matches: 15. CDR3 length: 19 amino acids. CDR1 and CDR2 from the germline V gene are SGHVS and FNYEAQ. Full variable domain (remainder filled in from reference TRBV7-6 and TRBJ1-4): GAGVSQSPRYKVTKRGQDVALRCDPISGHVSLYWYRQALGQGPEFLTYFNYEAQQDKSGLPNDRFSAERPEGSISTLTIQRTEQRDSAMYRCASSITPGQGITANEKLFFGSGTQLSVL.

This chain joins TRBV19 and TRBJ1-3, with a tentative D call TRBD1 (5 bases). Germline V gene sequence: CDR1 LNHDA, CDR2 SQIVND (reference sequence). The CDR3 contains 15 residues. V gave up 7 bases and J gave up 4 bases, with 17 bases separating them. The CDR3 reads CASTLYQGQGNTIYF. CDR3 nucleotide sequence: TGTGCCAGTACCCTTTACCAGGGTCAGGGAAACACCATATATTTT.

V and J are TRBV5-6 and TRBJ2-7; 8 bases map to TRBD1. CDR1 and CDR2 from the germline V gene are SGHDT and YYEEEE. Trimming removed 3 bases from V and 2 bases from J; junction bases left unmatched: 10. The CDR3 length is 16 residues. This CDR3 reads CASSSLAGGATYEQYF. CDR3 nucleotides: TGTGCCAGCAGCTCCCTAGCAGGGGGCGCAACCTACGAGCAGTACTTC.

The chain links TRBV11-2 to TRBJ2-7, with D maybe TRBD2 (5 bases). Between the trimmed V and J ends, which lost 4 bases and 0 bases, there was a span of 10 bases. The CDR3 has 14 amino acids. Germline CDR1 is SGHAT and CDR2 is FQNNGV. CDR3 DNA: TGTGCCAGCAGCTACCGGGAAACCTCCTACGAGCAGTACTTC. It specifies CASSYRETSYEQYF.

The rearrangement uses TRBV7-9 and TRBJ2-1; 10 bases line up with TRBD2. In germline, CDR1 is SEHNR, CDR2 FQNEAQ (reference sequence). V trimming: 4 bases; J trimming: 5 bases; junction bases outside the gene matches: 11. The CDR3 contains 17 residues. CDR3 nucleotide sequence: TGTGCCAGCAGCTCTACCCGGACTAGCGGAAGGAACAATGAGCAGTTCTTC. It specifies CASSSTRTSGRNNEQFF. Filled out from reference TRBV7-9 and TRBJ2-1, the complete variable domain reads DTGVSQNPRHKITKRGQNVTFRCDPISEHNRLYWYRQTLGQGPEFLTYFQNEAQLEKSRLLSDRFSAERPKGSFSTLEIQRTEQGDSAMYLCASSSTRTSGRNNEQFFGPGTRLTVL.

This chain links TRBV19 with TRBJ2-1, with TRBD1 matching over 8 bases. Trimming took 4 bases from V and 4 from J; bases not matched to a gene: 12. The CDR3 loop spans 17 amino acids. Looked up from germline, CDR1 is LNHDA and CDR2 is SQIVND (reference sequence). CDR3 sequence reads: CASSRARRQGIYNEQFF. The DNA for the CDR3 is TGTGCCAGTAGTAGAGCCCGGAGACAGGGGATATACAATGAGCAGTTCTTC.

The J gene is TRBJ1-1, the V gene TRBV18; D is unresolved. CDR1 and CDR2 (germline): KGHSH, LQKENI. The CDR3 has 12 amino acids. V was shortened by 2 bases and J by 7 bases, with 8 bases between the two germline ends. The CDR3 loop is CASSPGQVEAFF. CDR3 nucleotide sequence: TGTGCCAGCTCACCAGGGCAGGTTGAAGCTTTCTTT. Looking up the rest from reference TRBV18 and TRBJ1-1 gives the full variable domain: NAGVMQNPRHLVRRRGQEARLRCSPMKGHSHVYWYRQLPEEGLKFMVYLQKENIIDESGMPKERFSAEFPKEGPSILRIQQVVRGDSAAYFCASSPGQVEAFFGQGTRLTVV.

The CDR3 DNA follows: TGTGCCAGCAGTGTTGGGGCAGGCCCGGACACCATATATTTT. Protein product: CASSVGAGPDTIYF. The chain recombines TRBV2 with TRBJ1-3, with D tentatively TRBD1 (5 bases). The length of the CDR3 is 14 residues. V lost 4 bases and J lost 8, with 15 bases in between. Germline V gene data show CDR1 as SNHLY and CDR2 as FYNNEI.